The 23 T cell receptor beta chains below were found in one sample sequenced in a study of cytotoxic CD8 clonotypes in ibrutinib-treated CLL. The protocol was immunoSEQ multiplex PCR, while the TCRdb copy is restricted to in-frame clones and leaves out a portion. The sample comprises some 150,000 clones, 76% of which are singletons, and about 5% rests with the top ten. The sequenced sample was PBMCs, obtained after 24 months of ibrutinib treatment. The receptors were gathered from a human donor with chronic lymphocytic leukemia.

The V and J genes are TRBV7-3 and TRBJ1-2; tentatively, D is TRBD1 (6 bases). The CDR3 covers 14 residues. Trimming shortened V by 1 base and J by 3 bases, and 9 bases separated the two germline ends. Germline values: CDR1 SGHTA, CDR2 FQGTGA. The CDR3 DNA is TGTGCCAGCAGCTTAAGTGGGGGCGACTATGGCTACACCTTC. It translates to CASSLSGGDYGYTF.

This clone was counted only a few times. V is TRBV4-3 and J is TRBJ1-2; the D is unclear. The germline gives CDR1 LGHNA, CDR2 YSLEER. This CDR3 spans 17 amino acids. The V gene lost 2 bases and the J gene lost 6 bases, with 22 bases spanning the gap. CDR3 DNA: TGCGCCAGCAGCCAAAGTTTGGCGGCCGACGCAGGTAATGGCTACACCTTC. Translated: CASSQSLAADAGNGYTF.

This clone appeared many times. The chain combines TRBV7-9 with TRBJ1-4; the D is unclear. CDR1 and CDR2 (germline): SEHNR, FQNEAQ (reference sequence). V lost 5 bases to trimming and J lost 7 bases, with 14 bases between them. CDR3 length: 14 residues. The CDR3 reads CASSQLWGGEKLFF. CDR3 sequence (DNA): TGTGCCAGCAGCCAGCTTTGGGGTGGTGAAAAACTGTTTTTT.

V is TRBV27 and J is TRBJ2-7; tentative D call: TRBD2 (7 bases). V lost 4 bases and J lost 2, with 15 bases in between. The CDR3 consists of 15 residues. CDR1 and CDR2 (germline): MNHEY, SMNVEV (reference sequence). The CDR3 DNA sequence: TGTGCCAGCAGTTGGTCCGGGGGGCCTACCTACGAGCAGTACTTC. Its protein is CASSWSGGPTYEQYF.

DNA of the CDR3: TGTGCCAGCAGTCCCGGTGGACTCCGAGCTGGGACCCAGTACTTC. Its translation: CASSPGGLRAGTQYF. The chain joins TRBV28 to TRBJ2-5; tentative D call: TRBD2 (5 bases). Germline-derived CDR1 and CDR2 are MDHEN and SYDVKM. V lost 5 bases and J lost 7, with 20 bases in between. The CDR3 runs 15 residues. Supplemented by reference TRBV28 and TRBJ2-5, the full variable domain reads DVKVTQSSRYLVKRTGEKVFLECVQDMDHENMFWYRQDPGLGLRLIYFSYDVKMKEKGDIPEGYSVSREKKERFSLILESASTNQTSMYLCASSPGGLRAGTQYFGPGTRLLVL.

The genes are TRBV7-8 and TRBJ2-1; D is uncertain. Looked up from germline, CDR1 is SGHVS and CDR2 is FQNEAQ. V dropped 1 base and J dropped 8 bases, with 12 bases sitting between them. The CDR3 is made up of 14 amino acids. The CDR3 sequence is CASSLVRVRDEQFF. The DNA of the CDR3 is TGTGCCAGCAGCTTAGTCCGGGTTCGAGATGAGCAGTTCTTC. Based on the CDR3 plus reference TRBV7-8 and TRBJ2-1, the full variable domain is GAGVSQSPRYKVAKRGQDVALRCDPISGHVSLFWYQQALGQGPEFLTYFQNEAQLDKSGLPSDRFFAERPEGSVSTLKIQRTQQEDSAVYLCASSLVRVRDEQFFGPGTRLTVL.

The J gene is TRBJ1-2, the V gene TRBV7-9; D is ambiguous. CDR1 SEHNR and CDR2 FQNEAQ come from the germline V gene (reference sequence). This CDR3 contains 14 residues. The germline V and J ends were trimmed by 2 bases and 4 bases, with 11 bases remaining between them. The DNA for the CDR3 is TGTGCCAGCAGCTTATCCCCCCAGAGCTATGGCTACACCTTC. Translated: CASSLSPQSYGYTF. Full variable domain (rest looked up from reference TRBV7-9 and TRBJ1-2): DTGVSQNPRHKITKRGQNVTFRCDPISEHNRLYWYRQTLGQGPEFLTYFQNEAQLEKSRLLSDRFSAERPKGSFSTLEIQRTEQGDSAMYLCASSLSPQSYGYTFGSGTRLTVV.

The gene calls are TRBV7-3 and TRBJ2-4; D could derive from TRBD1 or TRBD2 (6 bases each). The CDR3 is 15 amino acids. CDR1 is SGHTA and CDR2 is FQGTGA in the germline V gene. Trimming left V 4 bases short and J 2 bases short, with 12 bases between. In DNA form, the CDR3 reads TGTGCCAGCAGCTCAGGAGGGGGAACCAAAAACATTCAGTACTTC. Protein: CASSSGGGTKNIQYF.

V and J are TRBV27 and TRBJ2-3; the D gene is possibly TRBD2 (5 bases). CDR3 length: 15 residues. V was clipped by 3 bases and J by 2 bases, with 12 bases between them. CDR1 is MNHEY and CDR2 is SMNVEV in the germline V gene (reference sequence). CDR3 coding DNA: TGTGCCAGCAGTTTGTGGACTCCGCTCACAGATACGCAGTATTTT. Its translation: CASSLWTPLTDTQYF.

This clone appeared once. The rearrangement uses TRBV5-4 and TRBJ1-2; D might be TRBD1 (6 bases). V gave up 4 bases and J gave up 0 bases, with 13 bases separating them. The germline V gene encodes CDR1 SGHNT and CDR2 YYREEE (reference sequence). The CDR3 has 15 residues. The CDR3 coding sequence is TGTGCCAGCAGCGGCGGACAGAATCCTAACTATGGCTACACCTTC. Amino acids: CASSGGQNPNYGYTF.

The chain couples TRBV27 to TRBJ1-2; D not certain. Germline V CDR1 and CDR2: MNHEY, SMNVEV (reference sequence). The CDR3 consists of 15 residues. Trimming took 2 bases from V and 2 from J, leaving 12 bases between them. CDR3 DNA: TGTGCCAGCAGTTTAGGGGTTGGAGGGAACTATGGCTACACCTTC. Translation gives CASSLGVGGNYGYTF.

The V call is TRBV9, the J call TRBJ2-3, with 8 bases aligning to TRBD1. CDR3 size: 16 residues. The V gene's germline CDR1 is SGDLS and CDR2 YYNGEE. V dropped 4 bases and J dropped 4; count of bases not matched to a gene: 11. The CDR3 reads CASSTGGADESDTQYF. The CDR3, as DNA: TGTGCCAGCAGCACAGGGGGAGCGGACGAGTCAGATACGCAGTATTTT.

This clone was recorded at least ten times. The V call is TRBV5-1, the J call TRBJ1-5, with TRBD1 matching 9 bases. The CDR3 sequence is 15 residues long. J was trimmed by 2 bases and V by 5 bases; bases with no gene match: 5. Per germline, CDR1 SGHRS and CDR2 YFSETQ. The DNA for the CDR3 is TGCGCCAGCAGACAGGGGGCTCAGGGCAATCAGCCCCAGCATTTT. It codes for CASRQGAQGNQPQHF.

The chain joins TRBV27 to TRBJ2-5; D perhaps matches TRBD2 (5 bases). From germline, CDR1 is MNHEY and CDR2 SMNVEV (reference sequence). The CDR3 is 13 residues long. V was clipped by 5 bases and J by 3 bases, with 10 bases between them. The CDR3 loop reads CASSTTGEETQYF. In DNA form, the CDR3 reads TGTGCCAGCAGTACCACCGGGGAAGAGACCCAGTACTTC.

This clone has only a few counts. The chain has TRBV7-3 and TRBJ2-3; D not resolved. The CDR3 totals 14 residues. Germline CDR1 reads SGHTA; CDR2 reads FQGTGA. V was shortened by 2 bases and J by 1 base, with 7 bases between the two germline ends. For the CDR3, the DNA is TGTGCCAGCAGCTTAGGGCTAGGCACAGATACGCAGTATTTT. It encodes CASSLGLGTDTQYF.

The CDR3 spells CASSARDRGEYSNQPQHF. CDR3 in DNA: TGTGCCAGCAGTGCCCGGGACAGGGGGGAATATAGCAATCAGCCCCAGCATTTT. The V and J genes are TRBV2 and TRBJ1-5; 11 bases map to TRBD1. The trim removed 4 bases at V and 0 bases at J, leaving 8 bases unmatched. The CDR3 has 18 amino acids. Germline V lookup: CDR1 SNHLY, CDR2 FYNNEI.

A single count supports this clone. The sample contains more than one DNA sequence encoding this CDR3. The chain has TRBV5-1 and TRBJ1-5; D gene ambiguous. Germline V CDR1 and CDR2: SGHRS, YFSETQ. Trimming cost V 0 bases and J 4 bases, with 5 bases left between them. The CDR3 length is 13 residues. The CDR3 loop reads CASSLGQNQPQHF. CDR3 nucleotides: TGCGCCAGCAGCTTGGGGCAAAATCAGCCCCAGCATTTT.

The genes are TRBV18 and TRBJ1-1, with TRBD1 identical over 10 bases. The CDR3 extends over 15 amino acids. Per germline, CDR1 KGHSH and CDR2 LQKENI. V trimming: 2 bases; J trimming: 6 bases; junction bases outside the gene matches: 6. CDR3 nucleotides: TGTGCCAGCTCACCAGAGGGACAGGGGTTCGCTGAAGCTTTCTTT. Translation gives CASSPEGQGFAEAFF.

V is TRBV5-1 and J is TRBJ1-4; the D gene is possibly TRBD1 (5 bases). V lost 4 bases to trimming and J lost 5 bases, with 18 bases between them. Germline V gene sequence: CDR1 SGHRS, CDR2 YFSETQ. CDR3 length: 16 amino acids. This CDR3 reads CASSGVMGPTNEKLFF. CDR3 nucleotides: TGCGCCAGCAGCGGGGTTATGGGGCCCACAAATGAAAAACTGTTTTTT.

This clone was observed at least ten times. The J gene is TRBJ1-2, the V gene TRBV6-6; no reliable D call. CDR3 length: 14 amino acids. The germline V gene encodes CDR1 MNHNY and CDR2 SVGAGI (reference sequence). Trimming took off 4 bases at V and 0 bases at J, with 9 bases between the two ends. The CDR3: CASSWSATNYGYTF. The CDR3, as DNA: TGTGCCAGCAGTTGGTCAGCTACTAACTATGGCTACACCTTC.

CDR3 amino acids: CASSPRPSAKNIQYF. The DNA of the CDR3 is TGTGCCAGCAGCCCCCGACCTTCAGCCAAAAACATTCAGTACTTC. V gene TRBV9 combines with J gene TRBJ2-4; D unresolved. The CDR3 extends over 15 amino acids. The V gene lost 4 bases and the J gene lost 0 bases, with 11 bases spanning the gap. Germline CDR1 and CDR2: SGDLS and YYNGEE. The whole variable domain, remainder taken from reference TRBV9 and TRBJ2-4, is DSGVTQTPKHLITATGQRVTLRCSPRSGDLSVYWYQQSLDQGLQFLIQYYNGEERAKGNILERFSAQQFPDLHSELNLSSLELGDSALYFCASSPRPSAKNIQYFGAGTRLSVL.

The chain links TRBV6-5 to TRBJ2-5, with 7 positions matching TRBD2. Losses at the gene ends were 5 bases for V and 4 bases for J; bases not matched to a gene: 7. In germline, CDR1 is MNHEY, CDR2 SVGAGI. This CDR3 is built from 14 residues. The CDR3 region has the DNA TGTGCCAGCAGTCCCCGGGCGGGAGCAGAGACCCAGTACTTC. Amino acids: CASSPRAGAETQYF.

In this sample, this clone turned up once. The chain carries TRBV28 and TRBJ2-6; D unresolved. Germline-derived CDR1 and CDR2 are MDHEN and SYDVKM. This CDR3 is built from 14 residues. V was pared by 7 bases and J by 4 bases, with 11 bases between. CDR3 in DNA: TGTGCCAGCATTAGCCTGGCGGGGGCCAACGTCCTGACTTTC. Translated, it gives CASISLAGANVLTF.